The next 25 T cell receptor beta chains were all read from a single sample in a study of T cell responses to AZD1222 COVID-19 vaccine. Sequencing was performed with immunoSEQ multiplex PCR; in TCRdb, only in-frame clones are kept and a portion is missing. Altogether about 130,000 clones are present, 88% being singletons, with the ten largest covering about 6%. Sequenced here: peripheral blood, sampled 28 days after the second AZD1222 dose. These receptors originate from an adult who received the AZD1222 COVID-19 vaccine.

The rearrangement links TRBV6-1 to TRBJ2-1; D possibly uses TRBD1 or TRBD2 (5 bases each). Trimming left V 2 bases short and J 9 bases short, with 20 bases between. CDR1 MNHNS and CDR2 SASEGT come from the germline V gene. This CDR3 contains 16 residues. The CDR3 nucleotides are TGTGCCAGCAGTGAACCCCTGGGGGACCCATGGGCTGAGCAGTTCTTC. Its protein product is CASSEPLGDPWAEQFF.

The chain combines TRBV27 with TRBJ2-7, with D unclear. Germline assignment: CDR1 MNHEY and CDR2 SMNVEV (reference sequence). Deletions cut 4 bases from V and 6 bases from J, with 13 bases between. There are 13 residues in the CDR3. CDR3 protein: CASSSGSWGEQYF. The CDR3, as DNA: TGTGCCAGCAGTTCCGGGTCTTGGGGCGAGCAGTACTTC.

This clone was counted a single time. The chain couples TRBV10-3 to TRBJ1-1, with D tentatively TRBD1 (6 bases). The germline gives CDR1 ENHRY, CDR2 SYGVKD. This CDR3 is built from 13 residues. The V gene lost 6 bases and the J gene lost 0 bases, with 8 bases spanning the gap. CDR3 in amino acids: CAIRGQLNTEAFF. The DNA for the CDR3 is TGTGCCATCAGAGGACAGCTGAACACTGAAGCTTTCTTT.

This clone showed up just once. The rearrangement links TRBV18 to TRBJ1-6, with TRBD1 as a possible D gene (5 bases). The V gene lost 0 bases and the J gene lost 5 bases, with 11 bases spanning the gap. Germline V gene lookup returns CDR1 KGHSH and CDR2 LQKENI. The CDR3 sequence is 16 residues long. For the CDR3, the DNA is TGTGCCAGCTCACCACCGGTAGGGACGGATAATTCACCCCTCCACTTT. Translating it yields CASSPPVGTDNSPLHF.

The chain has TRBV5-1 and TRBJ2-2, with 14 bases fitting TRBD2. Germline V lookup: CDR1 SGHRS, CDR2 YFSETQ. The CDR3 totals 18 residues. The J segment lost 3 bases and the V segment lost 4 bases, leaving 8 bases of the junction unmatched. In DNA form, the CDR3 reads TGCGCCAGCAGCCAGCGGACTAGCGGGAGGACTTACACCGGGGAGCTGTTTTTT. Translated, it gives CASSQRTSGRTYTGELFF.

This clone has a handful of counts. The V call is TRBV19, the J call TRBJ1-2; D call uncertain. Deletions cut 7 bases from V and 4 bases from J, with 19 bases between. From germline, CDR1 is LNHDA and CDR2 SQIVND (reference sequence). The CDR3 sequence is 15 residues long. CDR3 DNA sequence: TGTGCCAGTACCACCGGACGGGCAGCTTCCTATGGCTACACCTTC. Residues: CASTTGRAASYGYTF.

V usage is TRBV19 and J usage is TRBJ1-2, with 7 bases identical to TRBD1. CDR3 size: 15 residues. Germline V gene sequence: CDR1 LNHDA, CDR2 SQIVND (reference sequence). V dropped 4 bases and J dropped 3; count of bases not matched to a gene: 8. The CDR3 DNA follows: TGTGCCAGTAGTACTCCGGGACAGTCATACTATGGCTACACCTTC. This translates into CASSTPGQSYYGYTF.

The V gene is TRBV7-9, the J gene TRBJ2-3, with D hard to call. Trimming took off 10 bases at V and 5 bases at J, with 4 bases between the two ends. The CDR3 loop spans 9 amino acids. Germline V gene sequence: CDR1 SEHNR, CDR2 FQNEAQ (reference sequence). For the CDR3, the DNA is TGTGCCATCAGAGATACGCAGTATTTT. Amino acids: CAIRDTQYF.

The chain recombines TRBV11-1 with TRBJ2-5; 8 bases are shared with TRBD2. This CDR3 is built from 15 residues. Germline CDR1 SGHAT, CDR2 FQDESV (reference sequence). The V gene end was trimmed by 2 bases and the J gene end by 4 bases; junction bases not matched to a gene: 6. This CDR3 is CASSLTRGGRETQYF. CDR3 DNA: TGTGCCAGCAGCTTAACCCGGGGGGGCCGAGAGACCCAGTACTTC.

The chain combines TRBV5-4 with TRBJ1-3; 7 nucleotides align to TRBD1. Germline CDR1 is SGHNT and CDR2 is YYREEE (reference sequence). The CDR3 is made up of 16 amino acids. The junction had 8 bases not matched to a gene; V was cut back by 1 base and J by 4 bases. In nucleotides, the CDR3 is TGTGCCAGCAGCTTGATGGGACAGTCATCAGGAAACACCATATATTTT. This sequence encodes CASSLMGQSSGNTIYF.

The chain couples TRBV27 to TRBJ1-1, with D unclear. There are 14 residues in the CDR3. V lost 4 bases to trimming and J lost 1 base, with 10 bases between them. Germline assignment: CDR1 MNHEY and CDR2 SMNVEV (reference sequence). CDR3 DNA: TGTGCCAGCAGTTCGGCCCGCACGAACACTGAAGCTTTCTTT. Its protein product is CASSSARTNTEAFF.

This chain connects TRBV6-2 or TRBV6-3 to TRBJ1-4; D gene unclear. V was clipped by 0 bases and J by 0 bases, with 5 bases between them. In germline, CDR1 is MNHEY, CDR2 SVGEGT. CDR3 length equals 15 residues. CDR3 sequence reads: CASSYSSSTNEKLFF. The DNA for the CDR3 is TGTGCCAGCAGTTACTCGTCATCAACTAATGAAAAACTGTTTTTT.

This clone came up a few times. The chain is built from TRBV12-3 or TRBV12-4 and TRBJ2-7; D is ambiguous. V was pared by 6 bases and J by 1 base, with 10 bases between. This CDR3 contains 13 residues. The CDR3 DNA reads as TGTGCCAGCAGCCAAGAAGGGTCCTACGAGCAGTACTTC. Amino acids: CASSQEGSYEQYF.

The table lists this clone with a few counts. The chain combines TRBV7-9 with TRBJ1-2; tentative D call: TRBD1 (6 bases). CDR1 is SEHNR, CDR2 FQNEAQ, per germline (reference sequence). V shed 2 bases and J shed 8 bases, with 12 bases lying between them. The CDR3 extends over 13 amino acids. CDR3 loop: CASSLQGKGGYTF. The CDR3 DNA is TGTGCCAGCAGCTTACAGGGGAAGGGGGGCTACACCTTC.

This chain uses TRBV6-5 with TRBJ2-1; 15 positions agree with TRBD2. This CDR3 is 16 amino acids long. V was clipped by 0 bases and J by 7 bases; unmatched bases: 1. Germline CDR1 is MNHEY and CDR2 is SVGAGI. The CDR3 loop reads CASSYSGLAGGNEQFF. The CDR3 DNA is TGTGCCAGCAGTTACTCCGGACTAGCGGGGGGGAATGAGCAGTTCTTC.

The V call is TRBV7-9, the J call TRBJ2-1, with TRBD2 identical over 8 bases. In germline, CDR1 is SEHNR, CDR2 FQNEAQ (reference sequence). The junction had 4 bases not matched to a gene; V was cut back by 3 bases and J by 3 bases. The CDR3 is made up of 15 amino acids. Written as DNA, the CDR3 is TGTGCCAGCAGCTTCAGGACTAGCAGCTACAATGAGCAGTTCTTC. Translation: CASSFRTSSYNEQFF.

This clone was picked up a small number of times. This chain uses TRBV27 with TRBJ2-1, with no clear D. V lost 2 bases to trimming and J lost 5 bases, with 7 bases between them. Looked up from germline, CDR1 is MNHEY and CDR2 is SMNVEV (reference sequence). CDR3 length equals 13 residues. CDR3 loop: CASSLKTHNEQFF. CDR3 nucleotides: TGTGCCAGCAGTTTAAAAACGCACAATGAGCAGTTCTTC.

Remarks on this clone: At one end, the junction sequence differs from germline, possibly due to a read error. The gene calls are TRBV5-1 and TRBJ2-1, with D unresolved. This CDR3 spans 12 amino acids. Germline CDR1 reads SGHRS; CDR2 reads YFSETQ. This CDR3 is CASSLGVGSVIF. The CDR3 DNA reads as TGCGCCAGCAGCTTGGGGGTTGGCTCAGTGATCTTC.

V and J are TRBV18 and TRBJ2-3; 14 nucleotides align to TRBD2. The ends lost 3 bases at V and 6 bases at J; junction bases unmatched: 5. Germline loops: CDR1 KGHSH, CDR2 LQKENI. This CDR3 spans 16 amino acids. CDR3 residues: CASSPPGLAGVDTQYF. In nucleotides, the CDR3 is TGTGCCAGCTCACCGCCGGGACTAGCGGGAGTGGATACGCAGTATTTT. The whole variable domain, filled in from reference TRBV18 and TRBJ2-3, reads NAGVMQNPRHLVRRRGQEARLRCSPMKGHSHVYWYRQLPEEGLKFMVYLQKENIIDESGMPKERFSAEFPKEGPSILRIQQVVRGDSAAYFCASSPPGLAGVDTQYFGPGTRLTVL.

The chain has TRBV5-1 and TRBJ1-3; the D gene is possibly TRBD1 (5 bases). V gave up 4 bases and J gave up 0 bases, with 14 bases separating them. Germline CDR1 is SGHRS and CDR2 is YFSETQ. This CDR3 has 16 residues. DNA for the CDR3: TGCGCCAGCAGCCCGGGGACCGCCTCCTCTGGAAACACCATATATTTT. Amino acids: CASSPGTASSGNTIYF. Based on the CDR3 plus reference TRBV5-1 and TRBJ1-3, the full variable domain is KAGVTQTPRYLIKTRGQQVTLSCSPISGHRSVSWYQQTPGQGLQFLFEYFSETQRNKGNFPGRFSGRQFSNSRSEMNVSTLELGDSALYLCASSPGTASSGNTIYFGEGSWLTVV.

The rearrangement links TRBV5-4 to TRBJ1-2; no clear D gene. This CDR3 comprises 13 residues. The germline V and J ends were trimmed by 0 bases and 8 bases, with 11 bases remaining between them. Germline V gives CDR1 SGHNT, CDR2 YYREEE (reference sequence). The CDR3 sequence is CASSLVQVRGYTF. The CDR3 nucleotides read TGTGCCAGCAGCTTGGTCCAGGTCAGAGGCTACACCTTC.

V and J are TRBV11-2 and TRBJ1-4, with a tentative D call TRBD1 (5 bases). V lost 1 base, J lost 8 bases, and 17 bases lay in between. This CDR3 is built from 16 residues. Germline lookup yields CDR1 SGHAT and CDR2 FQNNGV. The CDR3 DNA follows: TGTGCCAGCAGCTTAGGAGCAGGGCCAGATGGGGAAAAACTGTTTTTT. It is translated as CASSLGAGPDGEKLFF.

This rearrangement joins TRBV4-1 to TRBJ2-3; D may be TRBD2 (6 bases). Germline V gene data show CDR1 as MGHRA and CDR2 as YSYEKL. Trimming took off 4 bases at V and 0 bases at J, with 8 bases between the two ends. The CDR3 is 14 residues long. DNA of the CDR3: TGCGCCAGCAGCCTCGGGACTAGCACAGATACGCAGTATTTT. Residues: CASSLGTSTDTQYF.

V gene TRBV27 combines with J gene TRBJ1-5; D is unresolved. Germline assignment: CDR1 MNHEY and CDR2 SMNVEV (reference sequence). V shed 5 bases and J shed 3 bases, with 11 bases lying between them. This CDR3 has 14 residues. Here the CDR3 DNA reads TGTGCCAGCAGTGAACAGCCTCTCAATCAGCCCCAGCATTTT. Translation gives CASSEQPLNQPQHF.

V usage is TRBV15 and J usage is TRBJ2-5; no reliable D call. Germline V lookup: CDR1 LNHNV, CDR2 YYDKDF (reference sequence). This CDR3 is built from 13 residues. Trimming stripped 1 base from V and 4 bases from J, with 7 bases between. CDR3 amino acids: CATSRGTGETQYF. The CDR3 nucleotides read TGTGCCACCAGCAGAGGTACTGGAGAGACCCAGTACTTC.